This TCR beta chain was found in a study of cytomegalovirus exposure and HLA in healthy donors. Whole-study findings and limits: Certain sequence variants were highly shared and formed a cluster, and this cluster was likely a sequencing artifact. There were some V segments, including TRBV6-2 and TRBV6-3, excluded as indistinguishable. Most TCR sequences showed up rarely, but some public TCRs showed up in many donors.

In germline, CDR1 is MDHEN, CDR2 SYDVKM. This CDR3 spans 17 amino acids. J was trimmed by 3 bases and V by 6 bases; bases with no gene match: 9. As regards this clone: Its antigen is unidentified.

It was with 60 Vbeta and 13 Jbeta primers that the PCR ran. The method was immunoSEQ multiplex PCR; TCRdb's version includes in-frame clones alone and lacks a portion of them. The sample has roughly 93,000 clones; 74% are singletons. The genes are TRBV28 and TRBJ2-1, with 12 bases identical to TRBD2. Input material: PBMCs. This TCR was sampled from a male donor in good health and CMV-seronegative. The CDR3 DNA follows: TGTGCCAGCAGCCTTGGGGCTAGCGGGAGGGTCTACAATGAGCAGTTCTTC. Its protein product is CASSLGASGRVYNEQFF.